The present T cell receptor beta chain was sequenced within a study of OX40 agonist ivuxolimab in advanced cancers. About the study as a whole: Ivuxolimab was an agonistic, fully human IgG2 monoclonal antibody directed against OX40 (CD134), a costimulatory receptor. Intravenous ivuxolimab was administered to patients every 2 weeks at six dose levels: 0.01, 0.1, 0.3, 1.5, 3 and 10 mg/kg. Among the roughly 54 dose-escalation patients, about 20 had hepatocellular carcinoma, approximately 15 melanoma, 9 renal cell carcinoma and 9 head and neck cancer. The dose-escalation cohort was roughly 83% male with a mean age of about 60 years, ranging from roughly 23 to 80. Patients were allowed to have had prior anti-PD-1, anti-PD-L1 or anti-CTLA-4 therapy, and 40% of the dose-escalation patients had been treated with checkpoint inhibitors. Three dose-escalation patients achieved partial responses, one with hepatocellular carcinoma and two with cutaneous melanoma. The point of sequencing TCRbeta in the periphery was to test whether ivuxolimab changed TCR sequence diversity and drove clonal T-cell expansion. The monotherapy dose-escalation portion (N of about 52 patients) of the phase I ivuxolimab trial is reported in the paper.

For sequencing of the TCRbeta CDR3 region, genomic DNA was extracted from the sorted cells. TCRbeta CDR3 regions were sequenced using the immunoSEQ Assay. TCRdb carries this immuneACCESS record with in-frame sequences only. Its versions omit some clonotypes, under half of them owing to an unresolved V gene in the studies checked, with the rest unexplained. The sample table records roughly 61,000 clones; more than 80% of these occur just once. The leading ten clones occupy about 2% of the sample. There are 14 amino acids in the CDR3, from cysteine to phenylalanine inclusive. Only the CDR3 DNA is retained, 42 bases long and in frame from the first base. Reading the germline V gene gives CDR1 SGHTA and CDR2 FQGNSA. V is pruned by 5 bases and J by 7 bases, leaving 9 bases of the junction without a gene match. The trial excluded patients who had a history of autoimmune disease or who were on systemic immunosuppression. Peripheral blood for TCR sequencing was collected from all dose cohorts at baseline, on cycle 4 day 1, and on cycle 7 day 1. Samples were obtained from an open-label, multicenter, first-in-human phase I dose-escalation trial of ivuxolimab. Adults with locally advanced or metastatic melanoma, renal cell carcinoma, hepatocellular carcinoma or head and neck squamous cell carcinoma were enrolled in the trial. CD4+ and CD8+ T cells were sorted separately from peripheral blood before TCR sequencing.

Broad study findings and their caveats: Low levels of normalized T-cell clonal expansion were also shown by some nonresponding patients. Which antigens the clonally expanded peripheral T cells were specific for was not determined. At doses of 0.1 to 3.0 mg/kg, clonal expansion of both CD4+ and CD8+ T cells in blood was seen between baseline and week 6. In the 0.1-3.0 mg/kg groups, partial responders were among the patients with the lowest normalized peripheral clonal expansion, particularly in CD8+ T cells. On average, CD8+ T cells showed more expanded clones than CD4+ T cells after ivuxolimab.

Comment on this clone: The antigen it recognizes is unknown. Within one base of it there is no much larger clone, and no base qualities were kept.

The TCR sequence derives from an adult with an advanced solid tumor such as melanoma, head and neck, liver or kidney cancer. The chain uses TRBV7-2 and TRBJ1-1, with 8 central nucleotides matching TRBD1. The starting material was CD4+ or CD8+ T cells sorted from blood, obtained in a trial of the OX40 agonist ivuxolimab. CDR3 region: CASSPVPGTGEAFF. The sequenced DNA: TGTGCCAGCAGCCCGGTTCCCGGGACAGGTGAAGCTTTCTTT.